This TCR beta chain was recovered during a study of identical twins. Trimming took 6 bases from V and 8 from J, leaving 14 bases between them. CDR3 size: 13 residues. Germline V gives CDR1 SNHLY, CDR2 FYNNEI. TCRdb passed the 5' RACE reads through MiXCR, listing each CDR3 protein once. The sample has roughly 540,000 distinct CDR3 sequences; approximately 22% are singletons. These data are also associated with another study on T cells expressing NK-cell markers.

This chain uses TRBV2 with TRBJ2-4, with D perhaps TRBD2 (5 bases). The specimen was CD4+ T cells sorted from blood. The TCR was taken from a woman younger than 30 in good health. The CDR3 region is CASSMEDADIQYF. In DNA, the CDR3 is TGTGCCAGCAGCATGGAGGACGCGGACATTCAGTACTTC.